A single sample gave rise to the 15 T cell receptor beta chains below, sequenced in a study of blood T cells in healthy people across ages. Combining a sample-barcoded 5' primer with a J-beta primer mix, a second PCR ran for 7 to 11 cycles. TCRdb itself ran the 5' RACE reads through MiXCR, one entry per CDR3 protein. The repertoire has 550,000 to 750,000 distinct CDR3 sequences, around 21% of them found once; the top ten carry 3.5% to 4%. The source material was blood. The receptors come from a man between 65 and 85 years old in good health.

The chain links TRBV5-1 to TRBJ2-4; D gene unclear. Trimming left V 0 bases short and J 3 bases short, with 10 bases between. The germline V gene encodes CDR1 SGHRS and CDR2 YFSETQ. The CDR3 contains 15 residues. CDR3 DNA sequence: TGCGCCAGCAGCTTGGGTGTCGACTTCAAAAACATTCAGTACTTC. This gives the protein CASSLGVDFKNIQYF.

This clonotype has a count of ten or more. The chain couples TRBV6-5 to TRBJ2-5, with D possibly being TRBD2 (5 bases). V shed 0 bases and J shed 4 bases, with 12 bases lying between them. Germline V gene lookup returns CDR1 MNHEY and CDR2 SVGAGI. CDR3 length equals 15 residues. The CDR3 DNA reads TGTGCCAGCAGTTACTCTGAGCGGTCAGGAGAGACCCAGTACTTC. It translates to CASSYSERSGETQYF.

The sample holds a few counts of this clonotype. Germline and junction disagree at one end, which may indicate a read error. The rearrangement joins TRBV15 to TRBJ1-1; D ambiguous. The CDR3 runs to 14 residues. Germline lookup yields CDR1 LNHNV and CDR2 YYDKDF (reference sequence). The CDR3 DNA reads TGTGCCACCAGTAGAGATGGACGATCGGCTGAAGCTTTCTTT. This sequence encodes CATSRDGRSAEAFF.

This clonotype was counted only a few times. The rearrangement joins TRBV4-1 to TRBJ1-5; the D is unclear. CDR3 length: 15 residues. V lost 0 bases, J lost 0 bases, and 6 bases lay in between. CDR1 is MGHRA, CDR2 YSYEKL, per germline. DNA of the CDR3: TGCGCCAGCAGCCAAGATCGGCCTAGCAATCAGCCCCAGCATTTT. Its protein product is CASSQDRPSNQPQHF.

This clonotype is a singleton in its sample. The V and J genes are TRBV6-5 and TRBJ2-7; 9 bases agree with TRBD1. V gave up 5 bases and J gave up 5 bases; unmatched junction bases: 10. Germline V gene sequence: CDR1 MNHEY, CDR2 SVGAGI. The CDR3 is made up of 15 amino acids. CDR3 in amino acids: CASSPGGTGSHEQYF. The CDR3 bases are TGTGCCAGCAGTCCCGGCGGGACAGGGAGTCACGAGCAGTACTTC.

This clonotype occurred a few times. CDR3: CASSLQGGGYSSEQYF. The CDR3 DNA sequence: TGTGCCAGCAGCCTCCAAGGAGGTGGCTATTCCAGCGAGCAGTACTTC. J is TRBJ2-7 and V is TRBV5-6, with a possible D match to TRBD2 (5 bases). The V gene's germline CDR1 is SGHDT and CDR2 YYEEEE. V lost 4 bases and J lost 6, with 23 bases in between. The CDR3 contains 16 residues.

J is TRBJ1-4 and V is TRBV3-1; D unclear. CDR3 length: 14 amino acids. Germline V gene lookup returns CDR1 LGHDT and CDR2 YNNKEL (reference sequence). V was trimmed by 6 bases and J by 3 bases, leaving 11 bases between them. Here the CDR3 reads CASRPDGSNEKLFF. CDR3 coding DNA: TGTGCCAGCAGACCGGACGGGTCTAATGAAAAACTGTTTTTT.

The chain joins TRBV7-2 to TRBJ2-1; the D is unclear. The ends were cut back, 2 bases at V and 5 bases at J, with 16 bases in the middle. The CDR3 runs 16 residues. Germline V gene lookup returns CDR1 SGHTA and CDR2 FQGNSA. The CDR3 bases are TGTGCCAGCAGCTTAACTTTCGCACTGAGGAACAATGAGCAGTTCTTC. Protein sequence: CASSLTFALRNNEQFF.

The chain combines TRBV20-1 with TRBJ2-1; 11 bases align to TRBD2. Trimming cost V 4 bases and J 0 bases; bases outside gene matches: 2. Looked up from germline, CDR1 is DFQATT and CDR2 is SNEGSKA (reference sequence). This CDR3 has 15 residues. The DNA for the CDR3 is TGCAGTGCTACTAGCGGGGGGAGCTCCTACAATGAGCAGTTCTTC. Translation gives CSATSGGSSYNEQFF.

This clonotype has only a few counts. J is TRBJ1-4 and V is TRBV6-5, with D unclear. Germline loops: CDR1 MNHEY, CDR2 SVGAGI. CDR3 length equals 15 residues. V lost 9 bases to trimming and J lost 5 bases, with 19 bases between them. CDR3 DNA sequence: TGTGCCAGTAGTAAAACCGGGAGATCGAATGAAAAACTGTTTTTT. Protein product: CASSKTGRSNEKLFF.

This clonotype has a single count. This chain uses TRBV5-6 with TRBJ1-1; D is perhaps TRBD1 (6 bases). CDR1 and CDR2 (germline): SGHDT, YYEEEE. The CDR3 totals 16 residues. With 1 base removed from V and 6 bases from J, the gap between germline ends came to 19 bases. CDR3 DNA: TGTGCCAGCAGCTTGTCAGATGGGGGCGCAGTCGCTGAAGCTTTCTTT. Protein: CASSLSDGGAVAEAFF.

This clonotype came up a few times. The V call is TRBV6-5, the J call TRBJ1-2; D unclear. Germline CDR1 and CDR2: MNHEY and SVGAGI. Trimming took off 2 bases at V and 6 bases at J, with 10 bases between the two ends. The CDR3 is 13 amino acids. This chain's CDR3 is CASSYRRSDGYTF. The CDR3 bases are TGTGCCAGCAGTTACAGGCGGTCTGATGGCTACACCTTC.

This clonotype was recorded many times. The chain combines TRBV10-3 with TRBJ2-3; TRBD2 aligns across 10 bases. The CDR3 extends over 15 amino acids. Losses at the gene ends were 4 bases for V and 2 bases for J; bases not matched to a gene: 3. Per the germline V gene, CDR1 is ENHRY and CDR2 is SYGVKD. The CDR3 DNA sequence: TGTGCCATCAGTGTTGGGACTAGCGCCACAGATACGCAGTATTTT. Amino acids: CAISVGTSATDTQYF.

This clonotype was counted only a few times. The chain couples TRBV11-2 to TRBJ2-3; D is possibly TRBD1 (5 bases). TRBJ1-5 explains the end of the DNA better; the J call may be wrong. This CDR3 has 16 amino acids. Germline assignment: CDR1 SGHAT and CDR2 FQNNGV. CDR3 in amino acids: CASSLDFGGFGNTQHF. For the CDR3, the DNA is TGTGCCAGCAGCTTAGACTTTGGGGGATTCGGTAATACGCAGCATTTT.

This clonotype was counted only a few times. V is TRBV10-3 and J is TRBJ2-7; weak D call: TRBD2 (5 bases). The CDR3 is made up of 15 amino acids. Germline V gene sequence: CDR1 ENHRY, CDR2 SYGVKD. Trimming took off 3 bases at V and 0 bases at J, with 12 bases between the two ends. CDR3 sequence (DNA): TGTGCCATCAGTGAAGGCAGCGGCGTCTCCTACGAGCAGTACTTC. Amino acid sequence: CAISEGSGVSYEQYF.